The present T cell receptor (beta chain) was sequenced within a study of beta chain features in type 1 diabetes. Per the germline V gene, CDR1 is SGHVS and CDR2 is FNYEAQ. The CDR3 is made up of 14 amino acids. With 5 bases removed from V and 6 bases from J, the gap between germline ends came to 14 bases. The whole isolated RNA underwent reverse transcription, so sequencing captured expressed TCRB transcripts. Sequencing used immunoSEQ multiplex PCR; TCRdb keeps in-frame clones, though not all of them. This repertoire shows more than 150,000 clones, about an eighth found once; its top ten account for 0.6% to 0.8%. Details on this clone: Its antigen is as yet unknown.

Notes on the study in general: A possible short-template PCR bias applies equally to patients and controls. Sequencing the cDNA could make cells with high TCR expression show up more than they should. Fewer insertions but more deletions were seen at VDJ junctions in type 1 diabetes patients.

Sequenced material: central memory CD4+ T cells from blood. The V and J genes are TRBV7-6 and TRBJ2-1; perhaps TRBD1 as D (6 bases). The receptor's source is a woman between 18 and 29 years old in good health. The CDR3 spells CASSPGHQSNEQFF. CDR3 DNA sequence: TGTGCCAGCAGCCCGGGACACCAAAGCAATGAGCAGTTCTTC.